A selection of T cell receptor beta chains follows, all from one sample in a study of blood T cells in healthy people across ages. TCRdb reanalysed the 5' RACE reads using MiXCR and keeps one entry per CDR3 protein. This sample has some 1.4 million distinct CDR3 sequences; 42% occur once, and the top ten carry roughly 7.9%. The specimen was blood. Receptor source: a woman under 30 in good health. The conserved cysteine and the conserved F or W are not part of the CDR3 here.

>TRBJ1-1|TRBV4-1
ASSQKEPLDTEAF
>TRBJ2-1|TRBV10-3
AISRPTGARIDEQF
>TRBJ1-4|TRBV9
ASSVGPPSGESNEKLF
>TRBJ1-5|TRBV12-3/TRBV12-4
ASRPQGANQPQH
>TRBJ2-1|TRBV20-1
SASDSGRGGREQF
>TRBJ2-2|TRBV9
ASTAGHVGTGELF
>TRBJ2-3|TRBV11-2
ASSLGPSGDVTDTQY
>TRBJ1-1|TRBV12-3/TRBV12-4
ASSLRTPHEAF
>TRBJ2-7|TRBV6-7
ASNVRLDSYEQY
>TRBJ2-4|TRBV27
ASSMRDIQY
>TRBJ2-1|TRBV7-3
ASSLWDLDEQF
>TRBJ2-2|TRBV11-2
ASSLDPTGVNTGELF
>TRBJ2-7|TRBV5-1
ASSSKPGQHWEQY
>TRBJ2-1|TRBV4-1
ASSQDRTGTSGNDEQF
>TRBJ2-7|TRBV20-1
SARDQGGSDYEQY
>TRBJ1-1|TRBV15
ATSRVLGGNTEAF
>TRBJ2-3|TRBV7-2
ASSSWTGGGTDTQY
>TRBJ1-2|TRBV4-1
ASSQETLQGANYGYT
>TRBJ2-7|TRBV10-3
AISQQGYGQY
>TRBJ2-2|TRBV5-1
ASSFGHSGPGELF
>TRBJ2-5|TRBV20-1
SASRSQETQY
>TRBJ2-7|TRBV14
ASSPRGGVFSYEQY
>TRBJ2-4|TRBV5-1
ASSGASGGASWDIQY
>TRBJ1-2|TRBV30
AWSGFRTAYGYT
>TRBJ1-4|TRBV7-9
ASSPHRGSGGEKLF
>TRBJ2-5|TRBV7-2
ASSLGVKRGETQY
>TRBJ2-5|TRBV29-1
SVGDSGETQY
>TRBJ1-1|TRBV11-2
ASSLFPSVDSHAEAF
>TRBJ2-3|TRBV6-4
ASSDSWGSSTDTQY
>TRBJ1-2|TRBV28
ASTDRGGRGYT
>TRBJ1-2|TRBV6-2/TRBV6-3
ASNLAQGGGYT
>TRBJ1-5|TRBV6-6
ASSPPGSNQPQH
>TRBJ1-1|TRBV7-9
ASSPRPEGENTEAF
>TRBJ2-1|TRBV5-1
ASSLISGGKTHYEQF
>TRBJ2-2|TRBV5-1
ASSNPGLYTGELF
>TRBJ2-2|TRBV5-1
ATNPGTPNTGELF
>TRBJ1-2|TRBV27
ASSNREGYGYT
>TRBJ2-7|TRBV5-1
ASNPTGGGYEQY
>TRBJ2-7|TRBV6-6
ASSFVLGDKPSYEQY
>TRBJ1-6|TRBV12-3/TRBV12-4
ASSLRARNSPLH
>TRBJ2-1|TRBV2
ASNRDRGQTYNEQF
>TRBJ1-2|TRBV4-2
ASSQEKVSPYYGYT
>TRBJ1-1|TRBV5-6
ASRVQGDTEAF
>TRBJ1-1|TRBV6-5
ASSYRKTGGPTEAF
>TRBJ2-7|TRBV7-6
ASSLDLTSYEQY
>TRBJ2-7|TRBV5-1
ASSIQGPTYEQY
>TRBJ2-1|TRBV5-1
ASSSTYSGGADEQF
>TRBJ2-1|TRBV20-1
SAREAGGFNEQF
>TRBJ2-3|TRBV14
ASSLILGDTQY
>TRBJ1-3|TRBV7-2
ASSPPGGQTVGNTIY
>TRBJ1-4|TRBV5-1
ASSSPRGAGATNEKLF
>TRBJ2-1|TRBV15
ATSNAGRYEQF
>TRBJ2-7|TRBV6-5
ASSLEQGEDYEQY
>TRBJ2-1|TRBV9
ASSVGTGLNEQF
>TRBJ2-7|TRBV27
ASSDRAGGSYEQY
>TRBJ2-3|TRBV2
ASSENFGGQGGGTDTQY
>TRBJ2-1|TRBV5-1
ASSVRLAGGGF
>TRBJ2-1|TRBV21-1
ASRRKRKGGGGEQF
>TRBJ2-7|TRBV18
ASSPGGLAATYEQY